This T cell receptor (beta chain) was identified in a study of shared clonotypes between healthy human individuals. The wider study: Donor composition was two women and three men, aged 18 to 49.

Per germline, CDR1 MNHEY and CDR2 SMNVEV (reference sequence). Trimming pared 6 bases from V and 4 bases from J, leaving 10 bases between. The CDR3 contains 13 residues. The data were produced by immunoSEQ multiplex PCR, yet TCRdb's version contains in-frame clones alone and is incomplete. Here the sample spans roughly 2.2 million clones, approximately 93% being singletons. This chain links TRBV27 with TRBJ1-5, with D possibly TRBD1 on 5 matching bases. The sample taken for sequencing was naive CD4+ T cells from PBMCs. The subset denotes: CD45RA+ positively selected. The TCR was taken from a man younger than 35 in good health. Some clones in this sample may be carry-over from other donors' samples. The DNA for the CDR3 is TGTGCCAGCAGACCGAACAGGAATCAGCCCCAGCATTTT. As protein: CASRPNRNQPQHF.